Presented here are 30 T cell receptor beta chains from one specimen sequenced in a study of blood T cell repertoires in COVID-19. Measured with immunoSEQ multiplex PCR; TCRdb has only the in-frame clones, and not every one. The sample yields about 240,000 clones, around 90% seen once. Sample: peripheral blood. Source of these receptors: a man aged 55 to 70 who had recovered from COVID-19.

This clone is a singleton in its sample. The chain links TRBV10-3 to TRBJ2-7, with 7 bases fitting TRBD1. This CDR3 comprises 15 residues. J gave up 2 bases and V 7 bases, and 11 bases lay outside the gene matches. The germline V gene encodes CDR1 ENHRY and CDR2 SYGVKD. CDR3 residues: CAIKSLPGQTYEQYF. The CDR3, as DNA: TGTGCCATCAAAAGTTTGCCGGGACAGACCTACGAGCAGTACTTC.

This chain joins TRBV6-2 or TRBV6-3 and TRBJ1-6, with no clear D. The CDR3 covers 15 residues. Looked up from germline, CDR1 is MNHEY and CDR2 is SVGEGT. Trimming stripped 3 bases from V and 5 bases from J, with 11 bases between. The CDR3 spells CASSYRGIDNSPLHF. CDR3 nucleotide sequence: TGTGCCAGCAGTTATAGAGGGATAGATAATTCACCCCTCCACTTT.

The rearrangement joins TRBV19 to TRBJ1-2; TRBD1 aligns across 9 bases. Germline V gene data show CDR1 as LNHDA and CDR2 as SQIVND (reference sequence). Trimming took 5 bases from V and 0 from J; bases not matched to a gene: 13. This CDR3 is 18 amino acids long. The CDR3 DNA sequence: TGTGCCAGTAGTTCAGCCGGGACAGGGCTGGGTCCTAACTATGGCTACACCTTC. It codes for CASSSAGTGLGPNYGYTF.

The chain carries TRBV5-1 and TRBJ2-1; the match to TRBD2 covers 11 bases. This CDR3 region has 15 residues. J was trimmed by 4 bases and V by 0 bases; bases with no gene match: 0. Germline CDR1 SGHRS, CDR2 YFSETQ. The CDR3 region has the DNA TGCGCCAGCAGCTTGGCTAGCGGGGGGTACAATGAGCAGTTCTTC. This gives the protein CASSLASGGYNEQFF.

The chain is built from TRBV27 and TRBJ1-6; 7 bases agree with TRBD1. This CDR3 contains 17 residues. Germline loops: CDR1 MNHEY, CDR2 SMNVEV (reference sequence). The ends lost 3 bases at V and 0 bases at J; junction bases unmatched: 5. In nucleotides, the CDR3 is TGTGCCAGCAGTTTTAGGACAGGACGCTCCTATAATTCACCCCTCCACTTT. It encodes CASSFRTGRSYNSPLHF.

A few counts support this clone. Written as DNA, the CDR3 is TGTGCCAGCAGCGTCATCCGGGACAGGGATGCCTATGGCTACACCTTC. Its protein is CASSVIRDRDAYGYTF. The V gene is TRBV14, the J gene TRBJ1-2; 9 positions agree with TRBD1. The V gene end was trimmed by 5 bases and the J gene end by 4 bases; junction bases not matched to a gene: 11. In germline, CDR1 is SGHDN, CDR2 FVKESK. There are 16 residues in the CDR3.

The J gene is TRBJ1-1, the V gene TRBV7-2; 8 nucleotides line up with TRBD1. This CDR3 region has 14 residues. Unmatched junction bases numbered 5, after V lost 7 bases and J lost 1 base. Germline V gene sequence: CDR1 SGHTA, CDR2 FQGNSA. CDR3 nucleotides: TGTGCCAGCACTCGGACAGGGACGAACACTGAAGCTTTCTTT. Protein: CASTRTGTNTEAFF.

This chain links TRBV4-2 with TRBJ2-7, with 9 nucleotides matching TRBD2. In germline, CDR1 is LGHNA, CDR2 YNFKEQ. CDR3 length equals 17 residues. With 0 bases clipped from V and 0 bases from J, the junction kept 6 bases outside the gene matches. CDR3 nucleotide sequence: TGTGCCAGCAGCCAAGAGATACCAGCGGGGGGCTCCTACGAGCAGTACTTC. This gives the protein CASSQEIPAGGSYEQYF.

The CDR3 DNA reads TGCGCCAGCAGCCGTGTCGGACAGCTAAACATTCAGTACTTC. Translating it yields CASSRVGQLNIQYF. The rearrangement uses TRBV5-1 and TRBJ2-4, with a weak D call TRBD1 (6 bases). The ends were cut back, 4 bases at V and 6 bases at J, with 14 bases in the middle. CDR1 and CDR2 from the germline V gene are SGHRS and YFSETQ. This CDR3 contains 14 residues.

The CDR3 sequence is CASSFRTPYNEQFF. Here the CDR3 DNA reads TGTGCCAGCAGCTTTCGGACTCCCTACAATGAGCAGTTCTTC. The chain recombines TRBV7-8 with TRBJ2-1, with a possible D match to TRBD2 (5 bases). The CDR3 extends over 14 amino acids. Deletions cut 3 bases from V and 2 bases from J, with 8 bases between. The germline CDR1 and CDR2 sequences are SGHVS and FQNEAQ.

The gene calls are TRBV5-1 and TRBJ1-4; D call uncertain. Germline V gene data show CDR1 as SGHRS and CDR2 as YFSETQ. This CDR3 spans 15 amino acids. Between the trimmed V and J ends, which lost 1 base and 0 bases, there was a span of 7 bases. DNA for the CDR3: TGCGCCAGCAGCTTGTGGCAGGCAACTAATGAAAAACTGTTTTTT. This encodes CASSLWQATNEKLFF.

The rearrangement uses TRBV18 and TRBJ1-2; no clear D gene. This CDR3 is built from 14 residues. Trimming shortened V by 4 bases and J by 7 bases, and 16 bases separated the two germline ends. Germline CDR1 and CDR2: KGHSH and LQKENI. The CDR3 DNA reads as TGTGCCAGCTCACAGGATACTATCCGGGGTGGCTACACCTTC. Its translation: CASSQDTIRGGYTF.

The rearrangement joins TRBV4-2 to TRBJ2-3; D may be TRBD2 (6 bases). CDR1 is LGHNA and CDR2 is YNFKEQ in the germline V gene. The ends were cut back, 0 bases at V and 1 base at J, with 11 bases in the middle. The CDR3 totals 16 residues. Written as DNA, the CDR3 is TGTGCCAGCAGCCAAGACGACCCGGGGGGCACAGATACGCAGTATTTT. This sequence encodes CASSQDDPGGTDTQYF.

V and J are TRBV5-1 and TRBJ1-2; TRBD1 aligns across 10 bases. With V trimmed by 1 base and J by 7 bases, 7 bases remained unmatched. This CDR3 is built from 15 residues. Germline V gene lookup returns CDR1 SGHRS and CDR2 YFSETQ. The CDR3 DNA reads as TGCGCCAGCAGCTTGAGGGGGACAGGGGCGTTTGGCTACACCTTC. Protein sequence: CASSLRGTGAFGYTF.

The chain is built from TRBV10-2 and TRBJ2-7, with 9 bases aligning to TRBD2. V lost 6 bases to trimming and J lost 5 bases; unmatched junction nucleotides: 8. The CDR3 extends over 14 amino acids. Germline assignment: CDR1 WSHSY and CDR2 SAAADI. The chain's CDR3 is CASSVAGARNEQYF. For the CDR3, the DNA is TGCGCCAGCAGCGTAGCGGGGGCCCGCAACGAGCAGTACTTC.

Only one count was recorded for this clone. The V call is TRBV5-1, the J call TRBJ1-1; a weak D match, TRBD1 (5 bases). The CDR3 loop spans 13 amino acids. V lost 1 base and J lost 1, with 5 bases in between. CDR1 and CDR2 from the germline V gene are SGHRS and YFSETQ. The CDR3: CASSLTGNTEAFF. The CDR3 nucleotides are TGCGCCAGCAGCTTGACAGGGAACACTGAAGCTTTCTTT. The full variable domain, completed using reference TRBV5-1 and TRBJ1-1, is KAGVTQTPRYLIKTRGQQVTLSCSPISGHRSVSWYQQTPGQGLQFLFEYFSETQRNKGNFPGRFSGRQFSNSRSEMNVSTLELGDSALYLCASSLTGNTEAFFGQGTRLTVV.

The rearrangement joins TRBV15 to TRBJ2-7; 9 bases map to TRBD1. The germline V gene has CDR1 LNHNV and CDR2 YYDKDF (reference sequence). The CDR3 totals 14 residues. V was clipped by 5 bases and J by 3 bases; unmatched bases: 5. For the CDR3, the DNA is TGTGCCACCAGCCCCCGGGACAGGGACTACGAGCAGTACTTC. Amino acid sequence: CATSPRDRDYEQYF.

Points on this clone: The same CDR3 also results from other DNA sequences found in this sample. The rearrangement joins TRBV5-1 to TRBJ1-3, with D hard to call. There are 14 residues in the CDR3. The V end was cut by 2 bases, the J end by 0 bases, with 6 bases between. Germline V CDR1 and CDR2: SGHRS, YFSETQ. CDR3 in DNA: TGCGCCAGCAGCTTCGGCGGCTCTGGAAACACCATATATTTT. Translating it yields CASSFGGSGNTIYF.

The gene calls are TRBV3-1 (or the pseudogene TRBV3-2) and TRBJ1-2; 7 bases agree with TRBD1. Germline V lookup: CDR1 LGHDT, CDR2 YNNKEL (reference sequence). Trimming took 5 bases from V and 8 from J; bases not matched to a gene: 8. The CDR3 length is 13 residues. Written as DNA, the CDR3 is TGTGCCAGCAGCGGGCGACAGGGTAACGGCTACACCTTC. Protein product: CASSGRQGNGYTF.

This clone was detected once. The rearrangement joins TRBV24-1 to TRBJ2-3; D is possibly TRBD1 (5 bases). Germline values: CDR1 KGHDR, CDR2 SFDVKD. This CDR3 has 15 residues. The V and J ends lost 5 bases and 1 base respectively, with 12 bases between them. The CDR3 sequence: CATSAVGPGTDTQYF. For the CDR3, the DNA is TGTGCCACCAGTGCGGTGGGGCCGGGCACAGATACGCAGTATTTT.

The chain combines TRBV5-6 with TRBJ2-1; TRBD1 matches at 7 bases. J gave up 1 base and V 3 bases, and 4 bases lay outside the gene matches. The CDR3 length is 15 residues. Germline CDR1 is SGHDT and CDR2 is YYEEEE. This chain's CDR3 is CASSSGTDSYNEQFF. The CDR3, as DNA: TGTGCCAGCAGCTCAGGGACAGATTCCTACAATGAGCAGTTCTTC.

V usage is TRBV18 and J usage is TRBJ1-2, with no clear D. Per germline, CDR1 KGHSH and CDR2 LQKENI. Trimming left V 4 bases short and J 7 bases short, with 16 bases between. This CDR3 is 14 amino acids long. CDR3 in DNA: TGTGCCAGCTCACAAACGGATAAACCAGGTGGCTACACCTTC. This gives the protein CASSQTDKPGGYTF. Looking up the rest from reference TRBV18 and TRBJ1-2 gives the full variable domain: NAGVMQNPRHLVRRRGQEARLRCSPMKGHSHVYWYRQLPEEGLKFMVYLQKENIIDESGMPKERFSAEFPKEGPSILRIQQVVRGDSAAYFCASSQTDKPGGYTFGSGTRLTVV.

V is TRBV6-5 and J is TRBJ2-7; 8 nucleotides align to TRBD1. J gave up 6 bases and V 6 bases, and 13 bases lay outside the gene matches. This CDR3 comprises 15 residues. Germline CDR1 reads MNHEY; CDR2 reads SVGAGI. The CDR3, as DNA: TGTGCCAGCAGACGACAGGGGCAAATCTGGCGCGAGCAGTACTTC. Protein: CASRRQGQIWREQYF.

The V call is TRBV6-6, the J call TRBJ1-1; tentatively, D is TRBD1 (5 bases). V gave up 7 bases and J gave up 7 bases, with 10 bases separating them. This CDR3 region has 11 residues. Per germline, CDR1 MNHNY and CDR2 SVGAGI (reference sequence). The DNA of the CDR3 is TGTGCCAGCATAGGAACAGGTGAAGCTTTCTTT. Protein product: CASIGTGEAFF.

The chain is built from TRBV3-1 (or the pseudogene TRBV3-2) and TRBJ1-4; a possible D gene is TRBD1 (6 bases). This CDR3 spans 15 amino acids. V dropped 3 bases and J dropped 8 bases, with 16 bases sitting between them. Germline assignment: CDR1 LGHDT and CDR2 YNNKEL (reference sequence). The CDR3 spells CASSHRGQQREKLFF. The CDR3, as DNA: TGTGCCAGCAGCCACAGGGGACAACAAAGGGAAAAACTGTTTTTT.

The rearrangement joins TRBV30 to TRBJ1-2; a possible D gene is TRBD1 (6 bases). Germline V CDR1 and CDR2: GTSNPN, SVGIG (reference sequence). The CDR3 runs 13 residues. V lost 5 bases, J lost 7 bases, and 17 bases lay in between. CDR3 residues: CAWARQVGGGYTF. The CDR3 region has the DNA TGTGCCTGGGCCCGACAGGTCGGAGGTGGCTACACCTTC.

DNA of the CDR3: TGTGCCATCGGACTAGCGGGGGGACCGCAGTACTTC. Its protein is CAIGLAGGPQYF. The chain joins TRBV27 to TRBJ2-7; TRBD2 aligns across 14 bases. This CDR3 spans 12 amino acids. J was trimmed by 9 bases and V by 10 bases; bases with no gene match: 5. The germline gives CDR1 MNHEY, CDR2 SMNVEV (reference sequence).

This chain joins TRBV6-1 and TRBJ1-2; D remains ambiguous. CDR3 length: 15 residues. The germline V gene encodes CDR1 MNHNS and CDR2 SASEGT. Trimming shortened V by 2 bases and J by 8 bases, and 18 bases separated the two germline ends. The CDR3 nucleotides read TGTGCCAGCAGTGAATGGGGAGAGTTGGGGAACGGCTACACCTTC. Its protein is CASSEWGELGNGYTF.

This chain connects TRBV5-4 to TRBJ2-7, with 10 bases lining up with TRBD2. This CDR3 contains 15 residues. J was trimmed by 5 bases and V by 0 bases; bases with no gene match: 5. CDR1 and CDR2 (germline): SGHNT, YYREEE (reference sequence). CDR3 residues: CASSLEASGGHEQYF. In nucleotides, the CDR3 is TGTGCCAGCAGCTTGGAGGCTAGCGGGGGCCACGAGCAGTACTTC.

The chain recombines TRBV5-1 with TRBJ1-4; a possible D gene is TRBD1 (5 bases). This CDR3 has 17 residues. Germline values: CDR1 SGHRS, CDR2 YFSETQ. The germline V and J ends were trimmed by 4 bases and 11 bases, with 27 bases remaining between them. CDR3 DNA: TGCGCCAGCAGCCTCGGGGGGACCGGGACGACAAATACCAAACTGTTTTTT. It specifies CASSLGGTGTTNTKLFF.